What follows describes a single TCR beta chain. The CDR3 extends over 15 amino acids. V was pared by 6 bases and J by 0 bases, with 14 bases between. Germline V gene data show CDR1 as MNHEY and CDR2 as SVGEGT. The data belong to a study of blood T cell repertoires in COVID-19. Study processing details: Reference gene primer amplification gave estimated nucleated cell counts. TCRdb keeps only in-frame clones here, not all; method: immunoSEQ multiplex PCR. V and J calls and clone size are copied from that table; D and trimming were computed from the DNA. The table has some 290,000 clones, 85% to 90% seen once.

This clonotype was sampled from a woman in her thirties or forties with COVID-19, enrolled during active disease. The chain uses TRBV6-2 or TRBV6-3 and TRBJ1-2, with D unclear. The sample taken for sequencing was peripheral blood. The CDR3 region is CASRPRVSANYGYTF. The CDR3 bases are TGTGCCAGCAGACCTCGGGTCAGCGCTAACTATGGCTACACCTTC.